This TCR beta chain came from a study of OX40 agonist ivuxolimab in advanced cancers. Study-wide context: Ivuxolimab, which targeted the costimulatory receptor OX40 (CD134), was an agonistic, fully human IgG2 monoclonal antibody. The paper covers the monotherapy dose-escalation part of the phase I ivuxolimab trial, which included N ≈ 57 patients. Partial responses were achieved by three dose-escalation patients, of whom one had hepatocellular carcinoma and two had cutaneous melanoma. Intravenous ivuxolimab was administered to patients every 2 weeks at six dose levels: 0.01, 0.1, 0.3, 1.5, 3 and 10 mg/kg. Patients were allowed to have had prior anti-PD-1, anti-PD-L1 or anti-CTLA-4 therapy, and approximately 43% of the dose-escalation patients had previously received checkpoint inhibitors. Peripheral TCRbeta sequencing aimed to test whether ivuxolimab altered TCR sequence diversity and caused clonal T-cell expansion. Among the 52 dose-escalation patients, some 20 had hepatocellular carcinoma, roughly 15 melanoma, 9 renal cell carcinoma and 9 head and neck cancer. The dose-escalation cohort was about 83% male with a mean age of roughly 60 years, ranging from about 20 to 80.

To sequence the TCRbeta CDR3 region, genomic DNA was isolated from the sorted cells. TCRbeta CDR3 regions were sequenced using the immunoSEQ Assay. Held by TCRdb, this immuneACCESS table contains in-frame sequences only and omits some clones. Under half of the omission traces to an unresolved V gene where checked; the cause of the rest is unknown. A total of more than 65,000 clones appear in this sample, about 87% of them only once. Of the sample, around 0.98% falls within the top ten clones. Study-wide findings and limitations: Low levels of normalized T-cell clonal expansion were also seen in some patients who did not respond. After ivuxolimab, CD8+ T cells had more expanded clones than CD4+ T cells on average. In partial responders in the 0.1-3.0 mg/kg groups, normalized peripheral clonal expansion was found to be among the lowest, especially among CD8+ T cells. At doses of 0.1 to 3.0 mg/kg, clonal expansion of both CD4+ and CD8+ blood T cells was observed from baseline to week 6. Antigen specificity was not determined for the clonally expanded peripheral T cells.

From a lookup of the germline V gene (reference sequence), CDR1 and CDR2 are GTSNPN and SVGIG. A distance of 21 bases separates the germline ends of V and J, which lose 2 bases and 6 bases respectively. The CDR3 runs 16 residues from the cysteine to the phenylalanine. CDR3 DNA is the only sequence kept; it has 48 bases, read in frame from the first base. For this clone: Its antigen target is currently unknown. Base qualities were left out, and no much larger clone turns up one base away.

The trial excluded patients who had a history of autoimmune disease or who were on systemic immunosuppression. Peripheral blood for TCR sequencing was drawn from every dose cohort at baseline, at cycle 4 day 1 and at cycle 7 day 1. Samples were obtained from an open-label, multicenter, first-in-human phase I dose-escalation trial of ivuxolimab. The trial enrolled adults with locally advanced or metastatic head and neck squamous cell, hepatocellular, melanoma or renal cell carcinoma. Before TCR sequencing, CD4+ T cells and CD8+ T cells from peripheral blood were sorted into separate populations. Recombination connected TRBV30 to TRBJ2-3, and the D gene may be TRBD1, 5 bases matching. This TCR was sampled from an adult with an advanced solid tumor such as melanoma, head and neck, liver or kidney cancer. This specimen consisted of CD4+ or CD8+ T cells sorted from blood, obtained in a trial of the OX40 agonist ivuxolimab. The DNA sequence is TGTGCCTGGAGTCCCCTTTCTGGGGCGCCCGGGGATACGCAGTATTTT. Its translation is CAWSPLSGAPGDTQYF.